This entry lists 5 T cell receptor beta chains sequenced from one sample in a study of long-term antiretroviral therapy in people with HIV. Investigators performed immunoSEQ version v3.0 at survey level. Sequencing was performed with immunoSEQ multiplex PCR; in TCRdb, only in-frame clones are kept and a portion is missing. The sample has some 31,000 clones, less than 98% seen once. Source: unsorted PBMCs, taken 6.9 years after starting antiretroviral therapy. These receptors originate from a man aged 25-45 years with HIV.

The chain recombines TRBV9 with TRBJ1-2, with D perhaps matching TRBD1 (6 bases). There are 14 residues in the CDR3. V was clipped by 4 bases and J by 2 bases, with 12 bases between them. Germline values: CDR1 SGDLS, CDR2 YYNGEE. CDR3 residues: CASSTQTGNYGYTF. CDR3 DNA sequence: TGTGCCAGCAGCACCCAAACAGGGAACTATGGCTACACCTTC.

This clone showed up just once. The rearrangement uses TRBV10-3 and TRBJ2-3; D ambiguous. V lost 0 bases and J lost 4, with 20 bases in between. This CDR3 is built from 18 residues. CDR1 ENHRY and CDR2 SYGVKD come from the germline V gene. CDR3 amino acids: CAISESSLMADPPDTQYF. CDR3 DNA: TGTGCCATCAGTGAGTCCAGCTTAATGGCGGACCCCCCAGATACGCAGTATTTT.

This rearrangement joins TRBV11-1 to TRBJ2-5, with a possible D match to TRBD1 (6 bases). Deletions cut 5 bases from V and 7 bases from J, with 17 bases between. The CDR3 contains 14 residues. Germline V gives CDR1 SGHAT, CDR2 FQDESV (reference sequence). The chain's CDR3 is CASSQQGVGGTQYF. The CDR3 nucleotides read TGTGCCAGCAGCCAACAGGGCGTTGGGGGGACCCAGTACTTC.

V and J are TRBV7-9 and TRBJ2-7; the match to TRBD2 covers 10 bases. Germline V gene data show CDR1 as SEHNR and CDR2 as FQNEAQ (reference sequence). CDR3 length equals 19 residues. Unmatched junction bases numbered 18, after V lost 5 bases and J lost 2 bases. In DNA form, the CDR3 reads TGTGCCAGCAGCCCACAGGGGTTATGGACTAGCGGTTCTCCCTACGAGCAGTACTTC. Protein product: CASSPQGLWTSGSPYEQYF. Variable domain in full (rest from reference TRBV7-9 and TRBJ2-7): DTGVSQNPRHKITKRGQNVTFRCDPISEHNRLYWYRQTLGQGPEFLTYFQNEAQLEKSRLLSDRFSAERPKGSFSTLEIQRTEQGDSAMYLCASSPQGLWTSGSPYEQYFGPGTRLTVT.

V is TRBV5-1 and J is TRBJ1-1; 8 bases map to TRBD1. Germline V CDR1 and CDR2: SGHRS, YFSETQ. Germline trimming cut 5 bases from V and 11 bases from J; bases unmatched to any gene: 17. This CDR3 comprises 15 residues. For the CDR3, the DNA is TGCGCCAGCAGACCTAATATCCAGGGGGCCGGGGAGGCTTTCTTT. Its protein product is CASRPNIQGAGEAFF.